This T cell receptor beta chain was identified during a study of untreated major depressive disorder. Study outcomes and limitations: CD4+ T cells from depressed patients used TRBV05-01 (Vbeta 5.1) more often than controls.

Comments on this clone: Its antigen is still unknown.

CDR3 length: 12 amino acids. Trimming removed 3 bases at V and 9 bases at J, with 12 bases between. In germline, CDR1 is SGHTA, CDR2 FQGNSA. TCRdb's table, derived via immunoSEQ multiplex PCR, lists solely in-frame clones and lacks some. The sample lists some 27,000 clones, 90% to 95% seen once, with 0.7% to 0.85% in the top ten. Sequenced sample: CD4+ T cells from PBMCs. The chain recombines TRBV7-2 with TRBJ2-7; D unresolved. The source of this sequence is a woman aged 25 to 45 with major depressive disorder. The CDR3 nucleotides read TGTGCCAGCAGCTTCCCCCGAAGACCGCAGTACTTC. Its translation: CASSFPRRPQYF.